Below, 27 T cell receptor beta chains from the same sample are listed, as sequenced in a study of glioma-infiltrating T cells. The iRepertoire nested amplicon-rescue multiplex PCR amplified TCR alpha and beta CDR3s from RNA. TCRdb ran MiXCR on the multiplex PCR reads and lists one entry per CDR3 protein. The table lists tens of thousands of distinct CDR3 sequences, approximately 39% of them singletons. Source material: glioma tissue, nonneoplastic brain tissue, or PBMCs (not recorded which). These TCRs come from a human donor with low-grade glioma or glioblastoma, undergoing nonglioma brain surgery, or in good health (not recorded which).

In its sample, this clonotype was seen many times. The V and J genes are TRBV27 and TRBJ1-3; tentative D call: TRBD1 (6 bases). The germline gives CDR1 MNHEY, CDR2 SMNVEV (reference sequence). The CDR3 loop spans 14 amino acids. V lost 5 bases and J lost 4, with 12 bases in between. This CDR3 reads CASSLGGYGNTIYF. The CDR3 DNA reads TGTGCCAGCAGTCTGGGGGGCTACGGAAACACCATATATTTT.

Comment on this clonotype: A much larger clone sits a single nucleotide away, making a read error possible. V usage is TRBV12-3 or TRBV12-4 and J usage is TRBJ2-5, with D perhaps TRBD1 (5 bases). The CDR3 runs to 16 residues. V shed 5 bases and J shed 5 bases, with 21 bases lying between them. The CDR3 is CASSRAGYLPGETQYF. CDR3 nucleotide sequence: TGTGCCAGCAGTCGAGCAGGGTACCTACCTGGGGAGACCCAGTACTTC.

The J gene is TRBJ1-2, the V gene TRBV4-1, with D unclear. Looked up from germline, CDR1 is MGHRA and CDR2 is YSYEKL. There are 14 residues in the CDR3. Trimming removed 0 bases from V and 4 bases from J, with 9 bases in between. In DNA form, the CDR3 reads TGCGCCAGCAGCCAAGAGGGAGGATCCTATGGCTACACCTTC. Translated, it gives CASSQEGGSYGYTF.

This clonotype has ten or more counts. The chain links TRBV12-3 or TRBV12-4 to TRBJ2-1; TRBD1 might be the D (6 bases). V was pared by 6 bases and J by 4 bases, with 16 bases between. The CDR3 spans 15 residues. CDR3 DNA sequence: TGTGCCAGCAGGCGCGGCGCAGGGGCATACAATGAGCAGTTCTTC. It translates to CASRRGAGAYNEQFF.

This clonotype was seen repeatedly, ten times or more. The genes are TRBV15 and TRBJ1-4, with 7 bases aligning to TRBD1. J was trimmed by 8 bases and V by 1 base; bases with no gene match: 4. Germline CDR1 LNHNV, CDR2 YYDKDF (reference sequence). The CDR3 covers 14 residues. The CDR3 DNA follows: TGTGCCACCAGCAGAGGGCAGGGGGAGGAAAAACTGTTTTTT. It specifies CATSRGQGEEKLFF.

This clonotype came up many times. V gene TRBV9 combines with J gene TRBJ2-1; 14 bases line up with TRBD2. The trim removed 1 base at V and 9 bases at J, leaving 6 bases unmatched. The CDR3 has 16 residues. Germline CDR1 is SGDLS and CDR2 is YYNGEE. The CDR3 sequence: CASSVTGTSGGFEQFF. CDR3 bases: TGTGCCAGCAGCGTAACCGGGACTAGCGGGGGTTTTGAGCAGTTCTTC.

This clonotype was detected many times. The chain links TRBV20-1 to TRBJ2-6; TRBD1 is a possible D gene (6 bases). The germline V gene encodes CDR1 DFQATT and CDR2 SNEGSKA (reference sequence). V was clipped by 0 bases and J by 2 bases, with 14 bases between them. This CDR3 contains 17 residues. CDR3 sequence: CSARDDGTHAGANVLTF. The CDR3 nucleotides read TGCAGTGCTAGAGATGACGGGACACACGCTGGGGCCAACGTCCTGACTTTC.

This chain joins TRBV6-2 or TRBV6-3 and TRBJ2-1, with D possibly being TRBD2 (6 bases). CDR3 length: 16 residues. V shed 6 bases and J shed 4 bases, with 19 bases lying between them. CDR1 MNHEY and CDR2 SVGEGT come from the germline V gene. CDR3 nucleotide sequence: TGTGCCAGCAGCGGTCGACTCACCGGGGGATACAATGAGCAGTTCTTC. Translating gives CASSGRLTGGYNEQFF.

On this clonotype: Germline and junction disagree at one end, which may indicate a read error. The chain couples TRBV29-1 to TRBJ1-1, with 7 bases lining up with TRBD1. Germline V gene sequence: CDR1 SQVTM, CDR2 ANQGSEA. CDR3 size: 15 residues. DNA for the CDR3: TGCAGCGCCCGAAATGCCCAGGGGGTCGACACTGAAGCTCTCTTT. It is translated as CSARNAQGVDTEALF.

To note about this clonotype: Since a much larger clone is just one base distant, this may be a read error. The conserved closing phenylalanine or tryptophan is absent in this CDR3, likely reflecting a read error. V usage is TRBV6-5 and J usage is TRBJ2-7, with D possibly matching TRBD2 (6 bases). Germline CDR1 and CDR2: MNHEY and SVGAGI. This CDR3 region has 13 residues. With 7 bases removed from V and 0 bases from J, the gap between germline ends came to 10 bases. The chain's CDR3 is CASIGGNSYEQYS. The CDR3 DNA sequence: TGTGCCAGCATCGGAGGGAACTCCTACGAGCAGTACTCC.

The chain joins TRBV20-1 to TRBJ2-3, with TRBD2 identical over 14 bases. The CDR3 runs 19 residues. The V segment lost 0 bases and the J segment 2 bases; nucleotides outside the gene matches: 10. Germline CDR1 reads DFQATT; CDR2 reads SNEGSKA (reference sequence). The CDR3 DNA reads TGCAGTGCTAGAGATCGAGGGGGACTAGCGGGAGCACCCACAGATACGCAGTATTTT. Translating gives CSARDRGGLAGAPTDTQYF.

This clonotype was seen many times. The chain recombines TRBV2 with TRBJ2-2; 10 bases map to TRBD2. This CDR3 is built from 16 residues. Germline-derived CDR1 and CDR2 are SNHLY and FYNNEI. Trimming took 1 base from V and 8 from J; bases not matched to a gene: 7. The CDR3 DNA reads TGTGCCAGCAGTGAAGTTCTAGCGGGAGTCTCTGGGGAGCTGTTTTTT. Its translation: CASSEVLAGVSGELFF.

This clonotype has at least ten counts. This chain uses TRBV12-5 with TRBJ2-1, with 7 bases identical to TRBD2. Trimming cost V 7 bases and J 8 bases; bases outside gene matches: 14. Germline CDR1 is LGHNT and CDR2 is FRNRAP. The CDR3 is 15 amino acids. The CDR3 loop is CASELYGGGSDEQFF. The CDR3 nucleotides read TGTGCTAGTGAGCTCTACGGTGGCGGGAGCGATGAGCAGTTCTTC.

This clonotype was counted many times. This may come from a read error, since a much larger clone is one base off. The chain joins TRBV27 to TRBJ2-3, with D unresolved. The CDR3 has 11 residues. Trimming left V 9 bases short and J 6 bases short, with 10 bases between. CDR1 and CDR2 (germline): MNHEY, SMNVEV (reference sequence). The CDR3 here is CARILSDTQYF. In DNA, the CDR3 is TGTGCCAGAATTCTTTCTGATACGCAGTATTTT.

The V and J genes are TRBV6-4 and TRBJ2-7; D is tentatively TRBD1 or TRBD2 (5 bases each). Trimming removed 7 bases at V and 3 bases at J, with 19 bases between. Germline V lookup: CDR1 MRHNA, CDR2 SNTAGT. This CDR3 spans 15 amino acids. The CDR3 loop reads CASILWGIRIYEQYF. The CDR3 nucleotides are TGTGCCAGCATCCTGTGGGGGATTCGGATCTACGAGCAGTACTTC.

The count of this clonotype is one. A junction boundary mismatches the germline segment, possibly from a read error. The genes are TRBV20-1 and TRBJ2-7; D ambiguous. The V gene's germline CDR1 is DFQATT and CDR2 SNEGSKA (reference sequence). CDR3 length: 10 amino acids. CDR3 region: CSAREIERYF. CDR3 nucleotides: TGCAGTGCCAGAGAAATCGAGCGGTACTTC.

The V call is TRBV6-5, the J call TRBJ1-2; the D is unclear. V lost 2 bases, J lost 2 bases, and 12 bases lay in between. This CDR3 has 15 residues. Germline CDR1 and CDR2: MNHEY and SVGAGI. This CDR3 reads CASSYSAAENYGYTF. CDR3 sequence (DNA): TGTGCCAGCAGTTACAGCGCTGCAGAAAACTATGGCTACACCTTC.

This clonotype was seen at least ten times. J is TRBJ2-5 and V is TRBV29-1; TRBD1 is a possible D gene (5 bases). Looked up from germline, CDR1 is SQVTM and CDR2 is ANQGSEA. Between the trimmed V and J ends, which lost 3 bases and 4 bases, there was a span of 9 bases. The CDR3 extends over 12 amino acids. CDR3 sequence (DNA): TGCAGCGTTGATAACCAGGGAGAGACCCAGTACTTC. Its translation: CSVDNQGETQYF.

Many counts were recorded for this clonotype. V and J are TRBV27 and TRBJ2-7; 7 nucleotides line up with TRBD1. The germline gives CDR1 MNHEY, CDR2 SMNVEV (reference sequence). There are 14 residues in the CDR3. V dropped 6 bases and J dropped 2; count of bases not matched to a gene: 7. CDR3 residues: CASRRGTATYEQYF. Written as DNA, the CDR3 is TGTGCCAGCAGGAGAGGGACAGCTACCTACGAGCAGTACTTC.

This clonotype was recorded many times. V gene TRBV5-1 combines with J gene TRBJ2-4; D is unclear. The V gene lost 4 bases and the J gene lost 9 bases, with 17 bases spanning the gap. This CDR3 region has 14 residues. Germline V gene lookup returns CDR1 SGHRS and CDR2 YFSETQ. The CDR3 DNA follows: TGCGCCAGCAGCGACCCCACATGGTCAAGCATTCAGTACTTC. Protein: CASSDPTWSSIQYF.

Regarding this clonotype: One end of the junction does not line up with germline, which may come from a read error. The rearrangement uses TRBV2 and TRBJ1-2; D perhaps matches TRBD1 (6 bases). This CDR3 contains 14 residues. Germline V gene data show CDR1 as SNHLY and CDR2 as FYNNEI. CDR3 in amino acids: CASSDKGGRYGYAF. CDR3 in DNA: TGTGCCAGCAGTGATAAGGGGGGAAGATATGGCTACGCCTTC.

This clonotype was observed many times. V gene TRBV7-6 combines with J gene TRBJ2-7; D is unclear. The CDR3 contains 13 residues. V was cut by 5 bases and J by 2 bases, with 10 bases left in between. Germline lookup yields CDR1 SGHVS and CDR2 FNYEAQ. The CDR3 is CASSPDRAYEQYF. CDR3 DNA sequence: TGTGCCAGCAGCCCGGACCGAGCCTACGAGCAGTACTTC.

The table lists this clonotype with many counts. The V and J genes are TRBV7-2 and TRBJ2-5, with D hard to call. Trimming pared 2 bases from V and 2 bases from J, leaving 6 bases between. This CDR3 is built from 13 residues. CDR1 is SGHTA and CDR2 is FQGNSA in the germline V gene. The CDR3 nucleotides are TGTGCCAGCAGCTTAAGGCTTCAAGAGACCCAGTACTTC. Amino acid sequence: CASSLRLQETQYF.

This clonotype came up many times. The chain employs TRBV2 and TRBJ1-1; D may be TRBD1 (5 bases). Deletions cut 2 bases from V and 5 bases from J, with 12 bases between. The CDR3 loop spans 14 amino acids. CDR1 is SNHLY, CDR2 FYNNEI, per germline. This CDR3 reads CASSEYNGGTEAFF. As DNA, the CDR3 is TGTGCCAGCAGTGAATATAATGGGGGAACTGAAGCTTTCTTT.

Turning to this clonotype: This clone may be a read error of a much larger clone one base away. The CDR3 region has the DNA TGTGCCAGTAGTACCGACACTAGCGGGAGCTCCTACAATGAGCAGTTCTTC. Its protein is CASSTDTSGSSYNEQFF. This chain connects TRBV19 to TRBJ2-1; 11 nucleotides agree with TRBD2. V was pared by 4 bases and J by 0 bases, with 5 bases of the junction left unmatched. Per germline, CDR1 LNHDA and CDR2 SQIVND (reference sequence). CDR3 length: 17 residues.

The genes are TRBV28 and TRBJ2-3; no definite D call. This CDR3 is built from 14 residues. CDR1 is MDHEN and CDR2 is SYDVKM in the germline V gene. V gave up 7 bases and J gave up 2 bases, with 13 bases separating them. CDR3 coding DNA: TGTGCCAGCATTCCCCGCAGGCACACAGATACGCAGTATTTT. As protein: CASIPRRHTDTQYF.

The table lists this clonotype with many counts. DNA for the CDR3: TGTGCCAGCAGCCCCTCGGCGGGCACGGGACTAGCTGAGAAAGAGACCCAGTACTTC. As protein: CASSPSAGTGLAEKETQYF. The rearrangement links TRBV27 to TRBJ2-5; 9 bases fit TRBD2. The CDR3 runs 19 residues. With V trimmed by 6 bases and J by 3 bases, 20 bases remained unmatched. Germline V gene lookup returns CDR1 MNHEY and CDR2 SMNVEV (reference sequence).